These T cell receptor beta chains were read from a single sample in a study of blood T cell repertoires in COVID-19. Some clones are missing from TCRdb's copy, which holds only in-frame ones; the method was immunoSEQ multiplex PCR. The profile shows roughly 190,000 clones, about four fifths of them singletons. The sample taken for sequencing was PBMCs or T cells enriched from blood (not recorded which). All receptors come from a woman aged 25 to 39 who had recovered from COVID-19. CDR3s include the opening cysteine and the closing phenylalanine or tryptophan. D genes are given only for firm matches. Where a row states a size, it is once, few, many or the class of an expanded clone; other rows omit it.

cdr3_aa | cdr3_nt | clone_size | d_call | j_call | v_call
CASSLGTNTEAFF | TGTGCCAGCAGCCTGGGCACGAACACTGAAGCTTTCTTT | . | . | TRBJ1-1 | TRBV11-3
CAISVGAVDGFYEQYF | TGTGCCATCAGTGTAGGGGCGGTCGACGGATTCTACGAGCAGTACTTC | . | . | TRBJ2-7 | TRBV10-3
CASSTGFLTSNYGYTF | TGCGCCAGCAGCACAGGGTTCCTTACTTCTAACTATGGCTACACCTTC | . | . | TRBJ1-2 | TRBV5-1
CASGGLATFYNEQFF | TGTGCCAGCGGCGGACTAGCGACGTTCTACAATGAGCAGTTCTTC | few | TRBD2 | TRBJ2-1 | TRBV5-6
CASSVDDGDYEQYF | TGTGCCAGCAGCGTAGACGACGGAGACTACGAGCAGTACTTC | . | . | TRBJ2-7 | TRBV9
CASSRTGTGNQPQHF | TGTGCCAGCAGTCGGACCGGGACAGGTAATCAGCCCCAGCATTTT | . | TRBD1 | TRBJ1-5 | TRBV9
CASSQDRDRASEAFF | TGCGCCAGCAGCCAAGACCGGGACAGGGCTAGTGAAGCTTTCTTT | . | TRBD1 | TRBJ1-1 | TRBV4-1
CASWGGRNQPQHF | TGTGCCAGCTGGGGGGGGAGGAATCAGCCCCAGCATTTT | . | . | TRBJ1-5 | TRBV2
CASSNRQVYNSPLHF | TGTGCCAGCAGCAACCGACAGGTCTATAATTCACCCCTCCACTTT | . | . | TRBJ1-6 | TRBV6-5
CASSLAGGPQHF | TGTGCCAGCAGCTTGGCCGGCGGGCCCCAGCATTTT | . | . | TRBJ1-5 | TRBV5-5
CASSLNTGGYGYTF | TGTGCCAGTTCTCTCAATACAGGGGGTTATGGCTACACCTTC | few | TRBD1 | TRBJ1-2 | TRBV19
CASSLGGPQHF | TGTGCCAGCAGCTTAGGCGGGCCCCAGCATTTT | . | . | TRBJ1-5 | TRBV5-8
CASKAGPSSTDTQYF | TGTGCCAGCAAGGCGGGACCCTCTAGCACAGATACGCAGTATTTT | once | . | TRBJ2-3 | TRBV7-2
CASSPWTGQETQYF | TGTGCCAGCAGTCCCTGGACAGGGCAAGAGACCCAGTACTTC | . | TRBD1 | TRBJ2-5 | TRBV28
CASSFDNSINEQFF | TGTGCCAGCAGTTTTGACAACTCAATCAATGAGCAGTTCTTC | . | . | TRBJ2-1 | TRBV28
CASSQQGYNSPLHF | TGTGCCAGCAGTCAACAGGGGTATAATTCACCCCTCCACTTT | . | TRBD1 | TRBJ1-6 | TRBV6-5
CASSSQSGQILGGYTF | TGTGCCAGCAGCTCCCAATCGGGACAGATTTTAGGCGGCTACACCTTC | . | TRBD1 | TRBJ1-2 | TRBV7-8
CAGGGQKNTEAFF | TGTGCCGGGGGTGGACAGAAAAACACTGAAGCTTTCTTT | . | . | TRBJ1-1 | TRBV2
CASSAQGSGNTIYF | TGTGCCAGCAGTGCGCAGGGGTCTGGAAACACCATATATTTT | . | . | TRBJ1-3 | TRBV28
CASRTGGVYEKLFF | TGTGCCAGCAGAACAGGGGGCGTCTATGAAAAACTGTTTTTT | few | TRBD1 | TRBJ1-4 | TRBV2
CASSPGQGQALYGYTF | TGTGCCAGCAGCCCGGGCCAGGGACAGGCTTTATATGGCTACACCTTC | . | TRBD1 | TRBJ1-2 | TRBV11-2
CASSARGTSANNEQFF | TGTGCCAGCAGTGCACGGGGGACTAGCGCCAACAATGAGCAGTTCTTC | . | TRBD2 | TRBJ2-1 | TRBV6-6
CSAGTGGALFF | TGCAGTGCTGGAACGGGGGGGGCGCTTTTCTTC | . | TRBD2 | TRBJ2-7 | TRBV20-1
CASSRQGESTYEQYF | TGTGCCAGCTCACGACAGGGTGAAAGCACCTACGAGCAGTACTTC | . | TRBD1 | TRBJ2-7 | TRBV18
CASSLTRGDRVKGTEAFF | TGTGCCAGCAGCTTGACCAGGGGGGACAGGGTAAAAGGAACTGAAGCTTTCTTT | . | TRBD1 | TRBJ1-1 | TRBV5-5
CASRLSGVYEQYF | TGTGCCAGCAGACTTAGCGGTGTATACGAGCAGTACTTC | . | . | TRBJ2-7 | TRBV2
CASSQGSRWGRNNEQFF | TGTGCCAGCAGCCAAGGTTCCCGATGGGGCCGCAACAATGAGCAGTTCTTC | . | . | TRBJ2-1 | TRBV14
CASSLGGGHYGYTF | TGTGCCAGCAGTTTGGGAGGGGGACATTATGGCTACACCTTC | . | . | TRBJ1-2 | TRBV28
CASSSRNYGYTF | TGTGCCAGCAGTTCCCGGAACTATGGCTACACCTTC | . | . | TRBJ1-2 | TRBV28